Listed below are T cell receptor beta chains from one sample, sequenced in a study of cytomegalovirus exposure and HLA in healthy donors. The data were produced by immunoSEQ multiplex PCR, yet TCRdb's version contains in-frame clones alone and is incomplete. The sample records tens of thousands of clones, 68% being singletons. Sequencing used PBMCs. These receptors were collected from a woman aged 30 to 39 in good health and CMV-seronegative. Each CDR3 is given with its conserved first and last residue. A D gene is named only where the DNA matches it firmly. Where a row states a size, it is once, few, many or the class of an expanded clone; other rows omit it.

size,J,V,D,DNA,CDR3
few,TRBJ1-1,TRBV18,TRBD1,TGTGCCAGCTCACCACAGGGGGCGGACACTGAAGCTTTCTTT,CASSPQGADTEAFF
NA,TRBJ2-2,TRBV30,NA,TGTGCCTGGAGTGCCTCCGACAGTCCCTCGAACACCGGGGAGCTGTTTTTT,CAWSASDSPSNTGELFF
NA,TRBJ1-1,TRBV5-6,NA,TGTGCCAGCAGCCTGACAGGACTTGTGAACACTGAAGCTTTCTTT,CASSLTGLVNTEAFF
NA,TRBJ2-3,TRBV19,TRBD1,TGTGCCAGTAGGAAGACAGGGGGCCCAGATACGCAGTATTTT,CASRKTGGPDTQYF
NA,TRBJ1-5,TRBV28,NA,TGTGCCAGCAGGGACTCGATAATTCAGCCCCAGCATTTT,CASRDSIIQPQHF
NA,TRBJ1-6,TRBV6-5,TRBD1,TGTGCCAGCAGGGCGGGACAGGGAGGCTCACCCCTCCACTTT,CASRAGQGGSPLHF
NA,TRBJ1-2,TRBV6-5,TRBD1,TGTGCCAGCAGTTACTTTGCCAGGGGGCGCCAGAATGGCTACACCTTC,CASSYFARGRQNGYTF
NA,TRBJ2-6,TRBV11-2,TRBD2,TGTGCCAGCAGCACACTCGGGACTAGCGGGGTCTCTCGGGCCAACGTCCTGACTTTC,CASSTLGTSGVSRANVLTF
NA,TRBJ1-2,TRBV7-9,TRBD1,TGTGCCAGCACCTATCAGGGGGCGGACTATGGCTACACCTTC,CASTYQGADYGYTF
NA,TRBJ2-1,TRBV5-5,NA,TGTGCCAGCAGCTTACCAAAGACCGGGAAGAGCTCCTACAATGAGCAGTTCTTC,CASSLPKTGKSSYNEQFF
few,TRBJ1-3,TRBV29-1,NA,TGCAGCGGACACTCTGGAAACACCATATATTTT,CSGHSGNTIYF
NA,TRBJ2-3,TRBV29-1,TRBD2,TGCAGCGTTATCCCGAGCGGGGGGGGTATCATAGATACGCAGTATTTT,CSVIPSGGGIIDTQYF
few,TRBJ2-3,TRBV14,NA,TGTGCCAGCAGCCAAGGAGACTTATACTACACAGATACGCAGTATTTT,CASSQGDLYYTDTQYF
NA,TRBJ2-2,TRBV5-4,TRBD1,TGTGCCAGCAGTTTGGGACAGGGGTCGAACACCGGGGAGCTGTTTTTT,CASSLGQGSNTGELFF
NA,TRBJ1-5,TRBV6-5,NA,TGTGCCAGCAGTTTTAGGGGAATAGATCAGCCCCAGCATTTT,CASSFRGIDQPQHF
many,TRBJ2-7,TRBV6-6,NA,TGTGCCAGCAGCCGCGGATCCGCCTACGAGCAGTACTTC,CASSRGSAYEQYF
NA,TRBJ2-5,TRBV7-2,TRBD2,TGTGCCAGCAGCTTAGGTGGACTAGCGGGGGGACAAGAGACCCAGTACTTC,CASSLGGLAGGQETQYF
few,TRBJ1-1,TRBV9,TRBD1,TGTGCCAGCAGCGCCCGACAGGGAAGCACTGAAGCTTTCTTT,CASSARQGSTEAFF
NA,TRBJ2-7,TRBV30,TRBD1,TGTGCCTGGAGTCCTACCGGGACAGGGACCTACGAGCAGTACTTC,CAWSPTGTGTYEQYF
NA,TRBJ2-3,TRBV15,TRBD2,TGTGCCACCAGCGGCCAGCGGGGGGGCACAGATACGCAGTATTTT,CATSGQRGGTDTQYF
NA,TRBJ2-7,TRBV30,NA,TGTGCCTGGAGTATAGGGAGCGAGCAGTACTTC,CAWSIGSEQYF
NA,TRBJ1-5,TRBV9,TRBD1,TGTGCCAGCAGCGGACAGGGTACTCAGCCCCAGCATTTT,CASSGQGTQPQHF